This T cell receptor beta chain was retrieved from a study of CD8+CD57+ T cells in acquired aplastic anemia. Study information: The mean DNA yield obtained from sorted CD4+ and CD8+ cells came to 3.2 ug. Study-wide results and caveats: Researchers report that around 30 CD8+ CDR3 sequences appeared in both patients and controls. Patients versus controls showed no significant CD8+ Simpson's diversity difference.

The germline V gene encodes CDR1 SQVTM and CDR2 ANQGSEA. Trimming removed 2 bases from V and 14 bases from J, with 16 bases in between. This CDR3 has 12 residues. Patients chosen for sequencing had CD8+CD57+ cells that had expanded, as shown by flow cytometry. Blood came from patients not yet given any therapy. A word on this clonotype: The antigen is unknown.

Genomic DNA constituted the template upon which TCR beta VDJ and CDR3 profiling was performed. TCRdb fed the reads into MiXCR, producing one record per CDR3 protein. The sample carries about 470,000 distinct CDR3 sequences, less than 35% recorded once. Material: sorted CD4+, CD8+, or CD8+CD57+ T cells (not recorded which) from PBMCs. V gene TRBV29-1 combines with J gene TRBJ2-1, with D tentatively TRBD1 (5 bases). The receptor's source is a human donor with aplastic anemia. The CDR3 protein is CSVETRQHLEFF. In DNA, the CDR3 is TGCAGCGTTGAAACCCGACAGCACCTCGAGTTCTTC.